The present T cell receptor (beta chain) was sequenced within a study of T cells in localized non-small cell lung cancer. Regarding the study as a whole: Detection in adjacent lung was observed for a median about 50 of the top 100 tumor clones. Uninvolved neighboring lung showed the greatest T cell clonality, exceeding tumor. A single tumor region was sequenced, leaving heterogeneity possible.

Here immunoSEQ multiplex PCR was the method, and the copy in TCRdb shows in-frame clones only, minus some. This repertoire shows fewer than 30,000 clones, approximately 90% found once; its top ten account for more than 12%. Germline CDR1 is MNHEY and CDR2 is SVGAGI. The CDR3 extends over 15 amino acids. The V and J ends lost 6 bases and 4 bases, in that order; junction bases with no gene match: 5. With respect to this clone: Its cognate antigen is unknown.

This TCR derives from a female donor older than 55 with stage II squamous cell lung carcinoma. Material: peripheral blood, obtained before any cancer treatment. The chain couples TRBV6-5 to TRBJ1-5; 11 nucleotides match TRBD1. DNA of the CDR3: TGTGCCAGCAGCACGGGACAGGGGGGAAATCAGCCCCAGCATTTT. This sequence encodes CASSTGQGGNQPQHF.